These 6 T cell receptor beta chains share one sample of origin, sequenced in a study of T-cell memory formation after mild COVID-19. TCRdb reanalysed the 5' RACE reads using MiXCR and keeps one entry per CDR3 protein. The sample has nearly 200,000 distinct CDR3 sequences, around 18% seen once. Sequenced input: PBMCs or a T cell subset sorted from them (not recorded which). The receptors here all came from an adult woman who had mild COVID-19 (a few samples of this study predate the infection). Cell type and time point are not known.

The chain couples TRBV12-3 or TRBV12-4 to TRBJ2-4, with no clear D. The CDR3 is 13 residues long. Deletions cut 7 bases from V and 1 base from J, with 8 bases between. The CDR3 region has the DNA TGTGCCAGCACCGACCGCGCCAAAAACATTCAGTACTTC. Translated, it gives CASTDRAKNIQYF.

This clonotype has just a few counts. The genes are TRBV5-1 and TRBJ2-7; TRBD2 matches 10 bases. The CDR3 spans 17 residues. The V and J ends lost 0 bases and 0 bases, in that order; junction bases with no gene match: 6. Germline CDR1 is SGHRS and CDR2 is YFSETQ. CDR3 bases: TGCGCCAGCAGCTTGGTGACTAGCGGGTTTAGCTCCTACGAGCAGTACTTC. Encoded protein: CASSLVTSGFSSYEQYF.

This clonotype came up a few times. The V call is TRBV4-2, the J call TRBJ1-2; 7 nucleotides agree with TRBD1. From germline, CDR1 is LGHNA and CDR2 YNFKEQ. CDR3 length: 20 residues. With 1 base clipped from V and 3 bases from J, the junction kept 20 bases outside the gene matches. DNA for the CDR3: TGTGCCAGCAGCCAAGTAACGGGGGGACAGAGAGCACTACTTTACTATGGCTACACCTTC. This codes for CASSQVTGGQRALLYYGYTF.

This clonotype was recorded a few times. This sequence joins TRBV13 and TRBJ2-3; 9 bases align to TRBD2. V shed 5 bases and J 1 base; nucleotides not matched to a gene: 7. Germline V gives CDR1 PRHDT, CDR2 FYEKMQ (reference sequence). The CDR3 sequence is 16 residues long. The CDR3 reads CASSQGSGSGTDTQYF. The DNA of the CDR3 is TGTGCCAGCAGCCAGGGTAGCGGGAGCGGCACAGATACGCAGTATTTT.

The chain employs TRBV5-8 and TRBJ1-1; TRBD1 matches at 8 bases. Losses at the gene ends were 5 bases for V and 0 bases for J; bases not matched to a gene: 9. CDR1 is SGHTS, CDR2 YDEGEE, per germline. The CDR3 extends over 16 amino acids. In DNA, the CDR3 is TGTGCCAGCAGGCGCCAGGGGGCAGTCCTGAACACTGAAGCTTTCTTT. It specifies CASRRQGAVLNTEAFF. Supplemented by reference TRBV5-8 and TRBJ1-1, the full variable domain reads EAGVTQSPTHLIKTRGQQATLRCSPISGHTSVYWYQQALGLGLQFLLWYDEGEERNRGNFPPRFSGRQFPNYSSELNVNALELEDSALYLCASRRQGAVLNTEAFFGQGTRLTVV.

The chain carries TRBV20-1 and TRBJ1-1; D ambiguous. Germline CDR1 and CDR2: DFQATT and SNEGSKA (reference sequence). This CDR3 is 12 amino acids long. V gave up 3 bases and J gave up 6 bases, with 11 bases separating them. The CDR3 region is CSASRGGAEAFF. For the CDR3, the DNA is TGCAGTGCTAGTAGAGGAGGTGCTGAAGCTTTCTTT.